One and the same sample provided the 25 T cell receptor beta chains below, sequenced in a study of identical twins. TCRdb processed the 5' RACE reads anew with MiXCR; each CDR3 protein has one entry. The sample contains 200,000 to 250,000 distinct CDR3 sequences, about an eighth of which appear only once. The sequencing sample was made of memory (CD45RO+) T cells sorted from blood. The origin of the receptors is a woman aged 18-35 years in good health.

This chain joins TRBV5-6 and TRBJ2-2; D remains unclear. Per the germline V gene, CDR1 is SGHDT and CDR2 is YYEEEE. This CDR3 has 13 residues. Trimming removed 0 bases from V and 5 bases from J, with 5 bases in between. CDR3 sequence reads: CASSLVWTGELFF. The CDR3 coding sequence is TGTGCCAGCAGCTTGGTGTGGACCGGGGAGCTGTTTTTT.

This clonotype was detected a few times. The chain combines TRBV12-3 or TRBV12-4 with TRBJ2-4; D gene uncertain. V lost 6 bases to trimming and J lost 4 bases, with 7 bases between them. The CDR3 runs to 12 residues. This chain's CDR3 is CASRDRKNIQYF. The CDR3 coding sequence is TGTGCCAGCAGAGATAGGAAAAACATTCAGTACTTC.

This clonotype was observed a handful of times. Here the CDR3 DNA reads TGTGCCAGCAGACGGACAGGGAGGACTGAAGCTTTCTTT. It encodes CASRRTGRTEAFF. This chain uses TRBV3-1 with TRBJ1-1, with TRBD1 identical over 8 bases. Germline loops: CDR1 LGHDT, CDR2 YNNKEL (reference sequence). After removal of 6 bases from V and 5 bases from J, the junction contained 5 bases not matched to a gene. CDR3 length equals 13 residues.

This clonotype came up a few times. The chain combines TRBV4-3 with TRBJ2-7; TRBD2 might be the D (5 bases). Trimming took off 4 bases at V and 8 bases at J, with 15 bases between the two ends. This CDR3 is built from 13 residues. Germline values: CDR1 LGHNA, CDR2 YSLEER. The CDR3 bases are TGCGCCAGCAGCCCCTTAAGGCGGGCCCAGCAGTACTTC. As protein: CASSPLRRAQQYF.

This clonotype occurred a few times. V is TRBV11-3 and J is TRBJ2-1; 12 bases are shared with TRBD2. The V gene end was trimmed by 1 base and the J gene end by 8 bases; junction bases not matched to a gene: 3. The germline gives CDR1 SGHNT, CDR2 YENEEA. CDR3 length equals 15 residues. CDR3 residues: CASSLATSGGYEQFF. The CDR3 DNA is TGTGCCAGCAGCTTAGCTACTAGCGGGGGGTATGAGCAGTTCTTC.

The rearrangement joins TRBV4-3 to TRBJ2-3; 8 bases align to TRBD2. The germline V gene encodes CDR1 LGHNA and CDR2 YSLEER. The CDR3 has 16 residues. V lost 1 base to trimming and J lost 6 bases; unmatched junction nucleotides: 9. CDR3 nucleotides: TGCGCCAGCAGCCAAGCGGCCACAGCGGGAGCGGATACGCAGTATTTT. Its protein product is CASSQAATAGADTQYF.

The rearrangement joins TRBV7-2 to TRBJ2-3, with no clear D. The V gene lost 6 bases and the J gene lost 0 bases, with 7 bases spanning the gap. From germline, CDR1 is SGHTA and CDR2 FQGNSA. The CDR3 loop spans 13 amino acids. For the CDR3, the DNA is TGTGCCAGCAGGCACGGCAGCACAGATACGCAGTATTTT. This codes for CASRHGSTDTQYF.

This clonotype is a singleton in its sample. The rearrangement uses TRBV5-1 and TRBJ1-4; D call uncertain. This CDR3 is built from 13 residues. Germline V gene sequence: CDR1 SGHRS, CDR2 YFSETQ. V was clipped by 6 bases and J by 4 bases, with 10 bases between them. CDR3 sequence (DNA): TGCGCCAGCACGGAGACAAATAATGAAAAACTGTTTTTT. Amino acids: CASTETNNEKLFF.

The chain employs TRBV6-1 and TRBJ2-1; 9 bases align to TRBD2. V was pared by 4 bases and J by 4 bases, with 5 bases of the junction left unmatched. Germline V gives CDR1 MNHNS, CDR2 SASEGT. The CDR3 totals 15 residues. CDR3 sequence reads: CASSGERGEYNEQFF. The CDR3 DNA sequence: TGTGCCAGCAGTGGAGAGCGGGGGGAGTACAATGAGCAGTTCTTC.

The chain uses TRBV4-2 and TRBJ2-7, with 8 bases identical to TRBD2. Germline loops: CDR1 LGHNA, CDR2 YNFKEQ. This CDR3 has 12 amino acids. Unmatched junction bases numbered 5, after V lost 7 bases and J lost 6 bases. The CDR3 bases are TGTGCCAGCACGAGCGGGGGCCGCGAGCAGTACTTC. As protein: CASTSGGREQYF.

CDR3 region: CASSRPMTRANEQFF. As DNA, the CDR3 is TGTGCCAGCAGCCGACCCATGACTCGAGCCAATGAGCAGTTCTTC. This sequence joins TRBV6-2 or TRBV6-3 and TRBJ2-1; D gene uncertain. The CDR3 has 15 residues. Trimming took off 6 bases at V and 6 bases at J, with 18 bases between the two ends. CDR1 and CDR2 from the germline V gene are MNHEY and SVGEGT.

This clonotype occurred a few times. CDR3: CASSFFNTGELFF. As DNA, the CDR3 is TGTGCCAGCAGCTTCTTTAACACCGGGGAGCTGTTTTTT. The chain uses TRBV7-2 and TRBJ2-2; no definite D call. This CDR3 region has 13 residues. V was pared by 3 bases and J by 2 bases, with 4 bases between. Germline lookup yields CDR1 SGHTA and CDR2 FQGNSA.

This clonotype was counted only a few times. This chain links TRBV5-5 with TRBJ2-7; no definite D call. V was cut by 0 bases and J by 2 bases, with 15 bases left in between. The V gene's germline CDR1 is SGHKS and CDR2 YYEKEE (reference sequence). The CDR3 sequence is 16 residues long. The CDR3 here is CASSLEWGSGTYEQYF. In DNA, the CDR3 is TGTGCCAGCAGCTTGGAGTGGGGTAGTGGGACCTACGAGCAGTACTTC.

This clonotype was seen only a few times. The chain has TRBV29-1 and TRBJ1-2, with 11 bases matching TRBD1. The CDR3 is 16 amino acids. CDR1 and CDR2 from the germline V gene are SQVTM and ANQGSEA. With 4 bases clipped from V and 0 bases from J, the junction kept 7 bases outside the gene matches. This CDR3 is CSVVRTGGLANYGYTF. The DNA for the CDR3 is TGCAGCGTTGTGAGGACAGGGGGCTTGGCTAACTATGGCTACACCTTC. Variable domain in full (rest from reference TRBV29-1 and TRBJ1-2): SAVISQKPSRDICQRGTSLTIQCQVDSQVTMMFWYRQQPGQSLTLIATANQGSEATYESGFVIDKFPISRPNLTFSTLTVSNMSPEDSSIYLCSVVRTGGLANYGYTFGSGTRLTVV.

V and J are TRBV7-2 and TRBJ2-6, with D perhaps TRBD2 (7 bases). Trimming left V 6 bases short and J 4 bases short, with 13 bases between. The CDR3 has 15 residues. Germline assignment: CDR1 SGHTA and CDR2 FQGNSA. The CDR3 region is CASRGGAQGANVLTF. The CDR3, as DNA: TGTGCCAGCAGAGGGGGGGCACAGGGGGCCAACGTCCTGACTTTC. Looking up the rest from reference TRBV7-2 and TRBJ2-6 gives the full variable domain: GAGVSQSPSNKVTEKGKDVELRCDPISGHTALYWYRQSLGQGLEFLIYFQGNSAPDKSGLPSDRFSAERTGGSVSTLTIQRTQQEDSAVYLCASRGGAQGANVLTFGAGSRLTVL.

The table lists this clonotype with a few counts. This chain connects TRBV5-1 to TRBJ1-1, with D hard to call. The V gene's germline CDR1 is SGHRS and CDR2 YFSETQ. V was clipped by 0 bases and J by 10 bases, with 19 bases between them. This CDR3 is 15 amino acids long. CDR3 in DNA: TGCGCCAGCAGCTTGGGAGCAGGTAACGGGGTTGCAGCTTTCTTT. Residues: CASSLGAGNGVAAFF.

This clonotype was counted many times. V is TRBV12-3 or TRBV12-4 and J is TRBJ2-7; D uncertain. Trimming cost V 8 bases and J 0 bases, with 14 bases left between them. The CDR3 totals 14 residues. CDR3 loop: CASGIDLSSYEQYF. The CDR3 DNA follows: TGTGCCAGCGGGATAGACTTAAGCTCCTACGAGCAGTACTTC.

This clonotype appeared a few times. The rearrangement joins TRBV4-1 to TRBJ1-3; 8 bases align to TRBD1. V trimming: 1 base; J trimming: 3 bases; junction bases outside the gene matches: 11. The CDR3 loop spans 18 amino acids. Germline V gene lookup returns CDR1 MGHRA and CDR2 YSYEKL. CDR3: CASSQGRVRTGIGNTIYF. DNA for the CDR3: TGCGCCAGCAGCCAAGGAAGGGTCCGGACAGGGATTGGAAACACCATATATTTT.

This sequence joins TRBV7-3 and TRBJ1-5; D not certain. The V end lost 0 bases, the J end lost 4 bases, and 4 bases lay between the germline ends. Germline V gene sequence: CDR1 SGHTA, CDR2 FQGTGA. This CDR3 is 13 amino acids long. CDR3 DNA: TGTGCCAGCAGCTTAACACCGAATCAGCCCCAGCATTTT. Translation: CASSLTPNQPQHF.

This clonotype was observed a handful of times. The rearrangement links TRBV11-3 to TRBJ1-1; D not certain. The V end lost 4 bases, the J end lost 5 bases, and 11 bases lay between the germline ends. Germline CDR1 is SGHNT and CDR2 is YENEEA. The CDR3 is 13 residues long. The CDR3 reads CASSSISQTEAFF. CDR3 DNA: TGTGCCAGCAGCTCCATCTCCCAGACTGAAGCTTTCTTT.

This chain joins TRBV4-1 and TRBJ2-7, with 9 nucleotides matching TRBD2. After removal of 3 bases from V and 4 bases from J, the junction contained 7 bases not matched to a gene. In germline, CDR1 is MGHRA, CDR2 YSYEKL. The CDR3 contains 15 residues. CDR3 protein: CASSQAGTSSYEQYF. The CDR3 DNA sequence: TGCGCCAGCAGCCAGGCCGGGACTAGCTCTTACGAGCAGTACTTC.

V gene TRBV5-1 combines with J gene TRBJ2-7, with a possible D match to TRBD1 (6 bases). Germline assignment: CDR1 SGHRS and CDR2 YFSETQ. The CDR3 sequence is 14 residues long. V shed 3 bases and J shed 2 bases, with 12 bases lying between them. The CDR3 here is CASSSGHSTYEQYF. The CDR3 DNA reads TGCGCCAGCAGCTCGGGACACAGCACCTACGAGCAGTACTTC.

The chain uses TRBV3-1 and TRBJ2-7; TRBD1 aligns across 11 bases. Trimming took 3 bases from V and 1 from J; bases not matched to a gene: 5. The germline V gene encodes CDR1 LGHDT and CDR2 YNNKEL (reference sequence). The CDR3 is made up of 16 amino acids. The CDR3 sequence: CASSQTGQGVSYEQYF. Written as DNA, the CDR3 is TGTGCCAGCAGCCAGACGGGACAGGGGGTGTCCTACGAGCAGTACTTC.

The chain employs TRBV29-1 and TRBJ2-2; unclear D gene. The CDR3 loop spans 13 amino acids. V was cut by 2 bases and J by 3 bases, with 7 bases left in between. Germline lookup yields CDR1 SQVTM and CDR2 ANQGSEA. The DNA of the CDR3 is TGCAGCGTTGAAAGCCGGCACACCGGGGAGCTGTTTTTT. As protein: CSVESRHTGELFF.

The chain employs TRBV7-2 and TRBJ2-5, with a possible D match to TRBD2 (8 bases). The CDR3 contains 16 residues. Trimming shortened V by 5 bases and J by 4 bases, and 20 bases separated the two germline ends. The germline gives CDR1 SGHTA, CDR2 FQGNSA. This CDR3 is CASSPRGTRASETQYF. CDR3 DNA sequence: TGTGCCAGCAGCCCCAGGGGGACTAGAGCTTCAGAGACCCAGTACTTC.